This T cell receptor beta chain was sequenced for a study of T cell repertoires in cytomegalovirus infection (dated by TCRdb to between 2018 and 2020). Notes on the research overall: Peptide stimulations targeted recently identified HLA-C-restricted CMV epitopes, whose presentation resists viral immunomodulation, together with well-studied HLA-B-restricted epitopes. Because public TCR beta signatures pointed to carriage of CMV infection together with the matching HLA type, the HLA type of each donor mattered for the analysis. Results the study describes overall, beyond this receptor: The ex vivo response was dominated by HLA-C-restricted CMV-specific TCR beta clonotypes, which also provided the single most frequent clonotype in two of eight donors. Cumulative frequency of public TCR beta family members discriminated carriers of CMV infection plus the relevant HLA type in this cohort and an independent approximately 350-donor cohort.

Sequencing relied on an Illumina HiSeq 1500. Using fastp trimming at Q25 and MiXCR clonotype assembly, TCRdb reanalyzed the public sequencing data and kept in-frame beta chains. Each CDR3 protein gets just one entry, which takes the most common genes and DNA from the rows behind it. The sample table shows about 52,000 distinct CDR3 sequences, and roughly a fifth are seen once. The ten largest clones capture around three quarters of the sample. For this clonotype: It has no known antigen specificity. It has no much larger one-base neighbor in the sample; base qualities were not kept.

This sample's treatment or condition label indicates: in vitro stimulation with specific CMV peptide epitopes to enrich CMV-specific T cells. The starting material was CD8+ T cells from cultured PBMCs, obtained from culture after CMV antigen stimulation. This TCR was recovered from a human donor in good health (CMV status not recorded). Some clones in this sample may be carry-over from other donors' samples.

For the CDR3, the sequence is CASSANRDGYTF. The bases read TGCGCCAGCAGCGCAAACAGGGACGGCTACACCTTC. The V and J genes are TRBV5-1 and TRBJ1-2, with TRBD1 tentatively as D gene (6 bases match). Based on the germline V gene, the CDR1 and CDR2 sequences are SGHRS and YFSETQ. The CDR3, cysteine through phenylalanine, is 12 amino acids long. Only the CDR3 portion is preserved as DNA: 36 bases, with reading frame beginning at the first base. The junction shows trimming of 4 bases on V and 8 bases on J, plus 12 bases between the germline ends.